This T cell receptor beta chain was retrieved from a study of shared clonotypes between healthy human individuals. Study observations and caveats: A reduction in generation probabilities was seen for non-shared clonotypes relative to those shared by all four donors. Clonotype sharing among donors likely depends on sequencing depth.

The repertoire was sequenced with immunoSEQ multiplex PCR; TCRdb's copy has only in-frame clones and lacks some. In the table there are roughly 2,300,000 clones, about 90% of which are singletons. This clone has a single count. As yet, its antigen is unknown. This CDR3 comprises 16 residues. With 1 base clipped from V and 8 bases from J, the junction kept 4 bases outside the gene matches. Germline lookup yields CDR1 SGHTA and CDR2 FQGTGA. The sample was naive CD4+ T cells from PBMCs. Documented subset: CD45RA+ positively selected. The TCR originated in a man aged 18 to 29 in good health. Some clones in this sample may be carry-over from other donors' samples. This rearrangement joins TRBV7-3 to TRBJ2-1; 14 bases map to TRBD2. The CDR3 loop is CASSLRGLAGADEQFF. The CDR3 bases are TGTGCCAGCAGCTTAAGGGGACTAGCGGGAGCTGATGAGCAGTTCTTC.